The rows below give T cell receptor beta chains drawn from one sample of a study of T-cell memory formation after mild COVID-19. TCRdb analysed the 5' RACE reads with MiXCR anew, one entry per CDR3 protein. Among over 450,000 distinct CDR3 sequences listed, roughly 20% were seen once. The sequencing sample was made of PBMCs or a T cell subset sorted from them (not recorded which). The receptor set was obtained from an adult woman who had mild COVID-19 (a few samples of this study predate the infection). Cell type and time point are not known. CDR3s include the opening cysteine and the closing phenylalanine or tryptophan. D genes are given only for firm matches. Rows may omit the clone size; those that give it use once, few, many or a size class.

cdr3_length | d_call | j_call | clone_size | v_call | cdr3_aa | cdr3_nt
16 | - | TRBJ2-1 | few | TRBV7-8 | CASSPPGATYNNEQFF | TGTGCCAGCAGCCCACCCGGGGCTACATATAACAATGAGCAGTTCTTC
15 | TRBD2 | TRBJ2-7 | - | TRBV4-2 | CASSQEGGSQDEQYF | TGTGCCAGCAGCCAAGAGGGAGGGAGCCAAGACGAGCAGTACTTC
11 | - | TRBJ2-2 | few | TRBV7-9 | CASLETGELFF | TGTGCCAGTCTGGAAACCGGGGAGCTGTTTTTT
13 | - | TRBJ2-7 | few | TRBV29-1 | CSVVGPGSYEQYF | TGCAGCGTGGTCGGGCCAGGGAGCTACGAGCAGTACTTC
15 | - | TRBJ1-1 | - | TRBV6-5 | CASSYSKGVPIEAFF | TGTGCCAGCAGTTACTCAAAGGGGGTGCCTATTGAAGCTTTCTTT
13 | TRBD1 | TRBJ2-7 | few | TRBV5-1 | CASRTGGFDEQYF | TGCGCCAGCAGGACAGGGGGATTCGACGAGCAGTACTTC
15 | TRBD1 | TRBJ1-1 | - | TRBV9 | CASSGQRTGLTEAFF | TGTGCCAGCAGCGGGCAACGGACAGGGCTCACTGAAGCTTTCTTT
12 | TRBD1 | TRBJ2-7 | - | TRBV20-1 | CSALLQGREQYF | TGCAGTGCTCTCCTACAGGGGCGGGAGCAGTACTTC
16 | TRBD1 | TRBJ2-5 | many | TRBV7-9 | CASSQRQGNPRETQYF | TGTGCCAGCAGCCAGAGACAGGGGAATCCCCGAGAGACCCAGTACTTC
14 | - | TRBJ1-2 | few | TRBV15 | CATSRGTGNYGYTF | TGTGCCACCAGCAGAGGTACAGGGAACTATGGCTACACCTTC
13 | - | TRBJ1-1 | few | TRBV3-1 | CASSPRGGVEAFF | TGTGCCAGCAGCCCAAGGGGGGGGGTTGAAGCTTTCTTT
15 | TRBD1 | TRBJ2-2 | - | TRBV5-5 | CASSGPGQGAGELFF | TGTGCCAGCAGCGGACCGGGACAGGGGGCTGGGGAGCTGTTTTTT
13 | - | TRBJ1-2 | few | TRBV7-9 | CATSIYGDYGYTF | TGTGCCACCTCGATTTATGGGGACTATGGCTACACCTTC
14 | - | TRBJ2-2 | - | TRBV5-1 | CATNPWGNTGELFF | TGCGCCACCAACCCCTGGGGGAACACCGGGGAGCTGTTTTTT
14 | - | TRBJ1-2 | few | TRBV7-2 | CASSRDGSNYGYTF | TGTGCCAGCAGCCGAGACGGCTCTAACTATGGCTACACCTTC
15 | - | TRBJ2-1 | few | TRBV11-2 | CASSLVGLIWDEQFF | TGTGCCAGCAGCTTAGTAGGGTTGATTTGGGATGAGCAGTTCTTC
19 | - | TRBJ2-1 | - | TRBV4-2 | CASSQDPQGRDAAYNEQFF | TGTGCCAGCAGCCAAGACCCCCAGGGTCGGGACGCAGCCTACAATGAGCAGTTCTTC
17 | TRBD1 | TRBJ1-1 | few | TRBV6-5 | CASSYSRGRGRGTEAFF | TGTGCCAGCAGTTACTCGAGAGGCAGGGGGAGAGGAACTGAAGCTTTCTTT
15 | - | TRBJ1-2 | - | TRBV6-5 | CASRMAPQGDYGYTF | TGTGCCAGCAGGATGGCCCCACAGGGAGACTATGGCTACACCTTC
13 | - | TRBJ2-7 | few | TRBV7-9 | CASASGRSYEQYF | TGTGCCAGCGCGAGTGGGAGGTCCTACGAGCAGTACTTC
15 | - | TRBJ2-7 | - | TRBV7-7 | CASSPQGADGAEQYF | TGTGCTAGCAGCCCGCAAGGAGCGGACGGGGCCGAGCAGTACTTC